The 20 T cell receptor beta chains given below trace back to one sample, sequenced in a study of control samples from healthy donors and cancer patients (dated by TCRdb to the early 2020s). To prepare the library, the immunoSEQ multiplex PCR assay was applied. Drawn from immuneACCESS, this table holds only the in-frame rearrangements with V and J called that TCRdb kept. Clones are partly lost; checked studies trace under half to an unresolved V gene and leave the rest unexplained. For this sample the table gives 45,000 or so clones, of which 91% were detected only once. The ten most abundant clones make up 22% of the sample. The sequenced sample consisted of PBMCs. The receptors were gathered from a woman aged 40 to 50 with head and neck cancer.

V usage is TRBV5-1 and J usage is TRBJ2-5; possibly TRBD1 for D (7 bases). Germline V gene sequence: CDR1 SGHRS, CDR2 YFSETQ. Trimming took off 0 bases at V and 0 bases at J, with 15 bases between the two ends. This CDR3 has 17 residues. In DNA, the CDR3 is TGCGCCAGCAGCTTGGATTTGGGCAGGGGGGACCAAGAGACCCAGTACTTC. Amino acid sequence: CASSLDLGRGDQETQYF.

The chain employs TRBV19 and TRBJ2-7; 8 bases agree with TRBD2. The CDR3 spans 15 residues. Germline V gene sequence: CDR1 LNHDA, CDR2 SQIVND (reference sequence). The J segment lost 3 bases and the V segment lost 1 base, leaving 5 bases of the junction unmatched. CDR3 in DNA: TGTGCCAGTAGTATAGGACGGGGGGGAGTCTACGAGCAGTACTTC. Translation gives CASSIGRGGVYEQYF.

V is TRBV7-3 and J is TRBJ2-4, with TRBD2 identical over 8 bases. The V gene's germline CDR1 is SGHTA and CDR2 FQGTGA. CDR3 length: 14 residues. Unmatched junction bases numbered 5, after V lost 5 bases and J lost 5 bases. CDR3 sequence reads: CASSPGGNENIQYF. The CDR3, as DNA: TGTGCCAGCAGCCCGGGGGGGAATGAAAACATTCAGTACTTC.

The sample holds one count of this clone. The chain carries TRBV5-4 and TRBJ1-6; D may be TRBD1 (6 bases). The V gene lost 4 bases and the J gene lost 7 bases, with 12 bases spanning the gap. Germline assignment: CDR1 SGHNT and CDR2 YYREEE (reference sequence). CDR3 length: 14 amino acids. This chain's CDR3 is CASSARTENSPLHF. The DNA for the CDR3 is TGTGCCAGCAGCGCCCGGACAGAAAATTCACCCCTCCACTTT.

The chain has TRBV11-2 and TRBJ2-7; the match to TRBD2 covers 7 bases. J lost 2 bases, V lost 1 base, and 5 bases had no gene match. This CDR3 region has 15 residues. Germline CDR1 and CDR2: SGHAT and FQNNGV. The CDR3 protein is CASSLAGGSPYEQYF. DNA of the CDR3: TGTGCCAGCAGCTTAGCGGGCGGGAGTCCCTACGAGCAGTACTTC.

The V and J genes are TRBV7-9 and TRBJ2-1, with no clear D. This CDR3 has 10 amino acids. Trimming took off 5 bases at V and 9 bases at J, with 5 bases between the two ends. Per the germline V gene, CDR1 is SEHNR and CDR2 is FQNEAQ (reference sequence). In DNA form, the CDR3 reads TGTGCCAGCAGCCACGGTGAGCAGTTCTTC. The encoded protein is CASSHGEQFF.

The DNA of the CDR3 is TGTGCCTGGAGTTTAAGGAGGAGACCCGAAGCCCCCTACTATGGCTACACCTTC. It specifies CAWSLRRRPEAPYYGYTF. J is TRBJ1-2 and V is TRBV30; D is uncertain. V shed 2 bases and J shed 3 bases, with 25 bases lying between them. The CDR3 covers 18 residues. Germline CDR1 is GTSNPN and CDR2 is SVGIG (reference sequence).

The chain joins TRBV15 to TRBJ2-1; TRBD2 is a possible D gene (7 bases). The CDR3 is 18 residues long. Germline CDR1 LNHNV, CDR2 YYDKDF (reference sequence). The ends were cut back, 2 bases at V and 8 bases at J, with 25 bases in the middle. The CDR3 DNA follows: TGTGCCACCAGCAGAAAACTAACCCGAGCGGGACACCCCTATGAGCAGTTCTTC. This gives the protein CATSRKLTRAGHPYEQFF.

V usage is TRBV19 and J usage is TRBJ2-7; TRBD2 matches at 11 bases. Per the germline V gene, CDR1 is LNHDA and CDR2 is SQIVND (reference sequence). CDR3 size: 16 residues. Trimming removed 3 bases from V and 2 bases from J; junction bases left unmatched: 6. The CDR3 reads CASSIRLAGSTYEQYF. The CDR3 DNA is TGTGCCAGTAGTATTCGACTAGCGGGATCTACCTACGAGCAGTACTTC.

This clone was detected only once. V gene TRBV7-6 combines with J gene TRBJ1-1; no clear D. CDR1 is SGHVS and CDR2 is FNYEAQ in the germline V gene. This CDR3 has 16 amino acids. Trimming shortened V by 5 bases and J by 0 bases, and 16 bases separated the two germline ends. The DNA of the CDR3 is TGTGCCAGCAGCCCGGGAGGAGATTTGATGAACACTGAAGCTTTCTTT. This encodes CASSPGGDLMNTEAFF.

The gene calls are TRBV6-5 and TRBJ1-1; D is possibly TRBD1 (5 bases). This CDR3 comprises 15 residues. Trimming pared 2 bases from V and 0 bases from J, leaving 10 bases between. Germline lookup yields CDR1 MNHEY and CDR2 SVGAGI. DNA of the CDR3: TGTGCCAGCAGTTACGAGGGCAGGGTGAACACTGAAGCTTTCTTT. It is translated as CASSYEGRVNTEAFF.

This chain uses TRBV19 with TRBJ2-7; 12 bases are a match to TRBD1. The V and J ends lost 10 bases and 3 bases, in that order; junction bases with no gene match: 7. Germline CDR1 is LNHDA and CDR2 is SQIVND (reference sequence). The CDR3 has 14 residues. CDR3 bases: TGTGCCACCCAAGGGACAGGGGGCATCTACGAGCAGTACTTC. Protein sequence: CATQGTGGIYEQYF.

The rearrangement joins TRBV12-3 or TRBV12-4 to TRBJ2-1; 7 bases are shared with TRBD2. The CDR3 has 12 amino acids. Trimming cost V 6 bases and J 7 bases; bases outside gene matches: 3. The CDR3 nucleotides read TGTGCCAGCAGCTTTAGCGGGAATGAGCAGTTCTTC. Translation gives CASSFSGNEQFF.

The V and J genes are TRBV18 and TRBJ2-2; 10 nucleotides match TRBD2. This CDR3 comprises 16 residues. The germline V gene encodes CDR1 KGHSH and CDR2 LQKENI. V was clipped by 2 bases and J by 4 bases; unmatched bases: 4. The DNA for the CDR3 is TGTGCCAGCTCACCAGCGAGGACTAGCGGCACCGGGGAGCTGTTTTTT. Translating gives CASSPARTSGTGELFF. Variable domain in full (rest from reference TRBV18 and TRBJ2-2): NAGVMQNPRHLVRRRGQEARLRCSPMKGHSHVYWYRQLPEEGLKFMVYLQKENIIDESGMPKERFSAEFPKEGPSILRIQQVVRGDSAAYFCASSPARTSGTGELFFGEGSRLTVL.

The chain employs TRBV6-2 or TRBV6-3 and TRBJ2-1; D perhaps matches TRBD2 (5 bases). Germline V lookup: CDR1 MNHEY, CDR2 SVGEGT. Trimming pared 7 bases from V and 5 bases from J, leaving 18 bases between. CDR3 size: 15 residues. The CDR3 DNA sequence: TGTGCCAGCACCCCGGCCCTAGCTCTCCACAATGAGCAGTTCTTC. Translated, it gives CASTPALALHNEQFF.

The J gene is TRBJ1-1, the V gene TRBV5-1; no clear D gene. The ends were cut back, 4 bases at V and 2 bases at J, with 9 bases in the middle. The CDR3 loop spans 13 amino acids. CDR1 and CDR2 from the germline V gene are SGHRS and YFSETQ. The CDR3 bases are TGCGCCAGCAGCGTGGACGCTAACACTGAAGCTTTCTTT. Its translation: CASSVDANTEAFF.

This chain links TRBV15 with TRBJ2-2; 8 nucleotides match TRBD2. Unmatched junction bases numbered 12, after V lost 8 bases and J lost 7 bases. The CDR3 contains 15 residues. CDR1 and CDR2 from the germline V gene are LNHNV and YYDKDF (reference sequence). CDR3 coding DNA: TGTGCCACCCGTCGGGCGGGGGGCGTGGGCGGGGAGCTGTTTTTT. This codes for CATRRAGGVGGELFF. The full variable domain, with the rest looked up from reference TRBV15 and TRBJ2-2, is DAMVIQNPRYQVTQFGKPVTLSCSQTLNHNVMYWYQQKSSQAPKLLFHYYDKDFNNEADTPDNFQSRRPNTSFCFLDIRSPGLGDTAMYLCATRRAGGVGGELFFGEGSRLTVL.

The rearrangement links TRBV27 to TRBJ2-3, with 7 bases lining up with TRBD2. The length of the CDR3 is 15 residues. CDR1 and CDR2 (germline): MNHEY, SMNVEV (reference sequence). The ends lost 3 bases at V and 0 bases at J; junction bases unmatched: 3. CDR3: CASSFGGGSTDTQYF. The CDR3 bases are TGTGCCAGCAGTTTCGGCGGGGGTAGCACAGATACGCAGTATTTT.

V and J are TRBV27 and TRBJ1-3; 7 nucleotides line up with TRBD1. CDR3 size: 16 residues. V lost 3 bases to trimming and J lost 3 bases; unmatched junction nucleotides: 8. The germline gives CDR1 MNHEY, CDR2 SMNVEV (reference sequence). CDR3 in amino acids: CASSFQAGGYGNTIYF. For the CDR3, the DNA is TGTGCCAGCAGTTTTCAGGCAGGGGGTTATGGAAACACCATATATTTT.

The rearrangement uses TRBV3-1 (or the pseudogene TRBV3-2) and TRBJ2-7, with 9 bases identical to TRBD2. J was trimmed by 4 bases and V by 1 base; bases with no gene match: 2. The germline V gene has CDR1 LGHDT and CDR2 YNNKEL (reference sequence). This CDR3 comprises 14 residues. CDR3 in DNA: TGTGCCAGCAGCCAAGGACTAGCGGCATACGAGCAGTACTTC. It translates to CASSQGLAAYEQYF.